Below, 5 T cell receptor beta chains from the same sample are listed, as sequenced in a study of cytomegalovirus exposure and HLA in healthy donors. The PCR ran on 60 Vbeta and 13 Jbeta primers. Profiled with immunoSEQ multiplex PCR; TCRdb holds only in-frame clones, not every one. The data contain about 82,000 clones, around a tenth of them singletons. Sequencing was done on a sample of PBMCs. These receptors all stem from a man between 60 and 70 years old in good health and CMV-seropositive.

The genes are TRBV19 and TRBJ1-5; no clear D gene. Germline-derived CDR1 and CDR2 are LNHDA and SQIVND (reference sequence). The CDR3 has 13 residues. Trimming took off 6 bases at V and 0 bases at J, with 6 bases between the two ends. CDR3 in amino acids: CASRTNSNQPQHF. The CDR3 nucleotides read TGTGCCAGTAGGACAAATAGCAATCAGCCCCAGCATTTT.

The V call is TRBV14, the J call TRBJ2-1, with 8 bases lining up with TRBD1. The CDR3 is 15 amino acids. The germline V gene has CDR1 SGHDN and CDR2 FVKESK. J was trimmed by 8 bases and V by 4 bases; bases with no gene match: 10. CDR3: CASSRKQGASHEQFF. In DNA form, the CDR3 reads TGTGCCAGCAGCCGGAAGCAGGGGGCGTCCCATGAGCAGTTCTTC.

This chain connects TRBV30 to TRBJ2-7; the D gene is possibly TRBD1 (5 bases). Germline V gene lookup returns CDR1 GTSNPN and CDR2 SVGIG (reference sequence). This CDR3 has 12 residues. Trimming stripped 3 bases from V and 3 bases from J, with 9 bases between. This CDR3 reads CAWRAGYYEQYF. CDR3 nucleotides: TGTGCCTGGAGGGCAGGGTACTACGAGCAGTACTTC.

The chain employs TRBV6-6 and TRBJ2-1; 7 positions agree with TRBD2. The V gene's germline CDR1 is MNHNY and CDR2 SVGAGI (reference sequence). J was trimmed by 4 bases and V by 2 bases; bases with no gene match: 8. The CDR3 contains 16 residues. DNA for the CDR3: TGTGCCAGCAGTTACCCTAAACAGCGGGGATACAATGAGCAGTTCTTC. This codes for CASSYPKQRGYNEQFF.

The rearrangement links TRBV28 to TRBJ2-7; D not resolved. Germline V gene sequence: CDR1 MDHEN, CDR2 SYDVKM. The CDR3 runs 14 residues. With 6 bases removed from V and 0 bases from J, the gap between germline ends came to 12 bases. CDR3 in DNA: TGTGCCAGCAGCCCATCGACGGGCTCCTACGAGCAGTACTTC. Translated: CASSPSTGSYEQYF.